Described below is a single TCR beta chain sequence and its context. Antigen specificity is unknown. CDR1 and CDR2 from the germline V gene are MNHEY and SVGEGT. V lost 2 bases and J 2 bases, leaving 6 bases between the germline ends. CDR3 size: 13 residues. This sample stems from a study of identical twins. Unique molecular identifiers were present on cDNA, and template switching added a universal primer site. Each CDR3 protein is one row after TCRdb ran MiXCR on the 5' RACE reads. The sample lists fewer than 250,000 distinct CDR3 sequences; approximately 7.8% were seen once. Study-level points and caveats: The models systematically underestimated how much out-of-frame TCR alpha was shared in monozygotic twins.

These data also formed part of another study, on yellow fever vaccine responses in identical twins.

The clonotype was recovered from a woman aged 18-30 years in good health. The chain has TRBV6-2 or TRBV6-3 and TRBJ1-2, with a possible D match to TRBD1 (5 bases). Material for sequencing was CD8+ T cells sorted from blood. CDR3 nucleotide sequence: TGTGCCAGCAGTTACCGGGACAACTATGGCTACACCTTC. Translation: CASSYRDNYGYTF.